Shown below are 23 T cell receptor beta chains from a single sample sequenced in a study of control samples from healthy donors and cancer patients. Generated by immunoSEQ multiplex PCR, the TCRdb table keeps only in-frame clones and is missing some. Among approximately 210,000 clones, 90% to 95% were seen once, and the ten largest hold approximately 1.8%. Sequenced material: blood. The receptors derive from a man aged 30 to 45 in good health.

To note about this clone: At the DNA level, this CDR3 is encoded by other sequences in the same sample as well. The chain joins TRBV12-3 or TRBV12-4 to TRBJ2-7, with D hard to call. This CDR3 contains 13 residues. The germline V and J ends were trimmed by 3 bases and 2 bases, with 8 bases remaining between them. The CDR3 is CASSLAGPYEQYF. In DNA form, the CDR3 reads TGTGCCAGCAGTTTGGCAGGACCCTACGAGCAGTACTTC.

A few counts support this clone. The CDR3 spells CASSDSGTSALQYF. In DNA form, the CDR3 reads TGTGCCAGCAGTGATTCCGGGACTAGCGCTCTCCAGTATTTT. The chain uses TRBV2 and TRBJ2-3; 10 positions match TRBD2. With 3 bases clipped from V and 12 bases from J, the junction kept 9 bases outside the gene matches. This CDR3 is 14 amino acids long. Germline CDR1 is SNHLY and CDR2 is FYNNEI.

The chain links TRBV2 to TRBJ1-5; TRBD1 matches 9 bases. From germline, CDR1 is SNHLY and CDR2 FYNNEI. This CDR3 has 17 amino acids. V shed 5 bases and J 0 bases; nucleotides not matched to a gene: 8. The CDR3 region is CASSTGQGNPSNQPQHF. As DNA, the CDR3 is TGTGCCAGCAGTACGGGACAGGGCAACCCTAGCAATCAGCCCCAGCATTTT.

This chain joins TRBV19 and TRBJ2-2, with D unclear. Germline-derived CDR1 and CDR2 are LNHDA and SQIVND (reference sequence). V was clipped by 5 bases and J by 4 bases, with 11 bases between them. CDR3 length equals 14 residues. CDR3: CASSPRPTTGELFF. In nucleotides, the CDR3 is TGTGCCAGTAGTCCCAGACCAACCACCGGGGAGCTGTTTTTT.

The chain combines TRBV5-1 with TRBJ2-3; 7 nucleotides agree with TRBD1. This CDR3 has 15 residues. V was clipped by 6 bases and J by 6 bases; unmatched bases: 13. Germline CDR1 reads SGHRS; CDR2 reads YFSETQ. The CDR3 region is CASTKGQEAYDTQYF. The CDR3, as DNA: TGCGCCAGCACCAAAGGACAGGAAGCGTATGATACGCAGTATTTT.

The CDR3 region has the DNA TGTGCCAGCAGCCAAGACAGGGTTCAGCCCCAGCATTTT. Protein product: CASSQDRVQPQHF. The chain couples TRBV3-1 (or the pseudogene TRBV3-2) to TRBJ1-5; maybe TRBD1 (5 bases). The CDR3 has 13 residues. V lost 0 bases to trimming and J lost 6 bases, with 6 bases between them. Germline-derived CDR1 and CDR2 are LGHDT and YNNKEL (reference sequence).

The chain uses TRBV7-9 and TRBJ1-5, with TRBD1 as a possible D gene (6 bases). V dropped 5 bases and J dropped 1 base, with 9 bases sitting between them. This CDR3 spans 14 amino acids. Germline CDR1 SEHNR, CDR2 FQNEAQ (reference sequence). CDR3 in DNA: TGTGCCAGCAGCCCGGGGACAAGCAATCAGCCCCAGCATTTT. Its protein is CASSPGTSNQPQHF.

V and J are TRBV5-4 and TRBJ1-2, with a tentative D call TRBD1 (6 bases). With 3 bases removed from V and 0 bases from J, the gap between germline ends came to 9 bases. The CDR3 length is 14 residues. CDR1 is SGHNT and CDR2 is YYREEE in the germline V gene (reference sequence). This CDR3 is CASSSQGSNYGYTF. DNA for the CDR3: TGTGCCAGCAGCTCTCAGGGGTCTAACTATGGCTACACCTTC.

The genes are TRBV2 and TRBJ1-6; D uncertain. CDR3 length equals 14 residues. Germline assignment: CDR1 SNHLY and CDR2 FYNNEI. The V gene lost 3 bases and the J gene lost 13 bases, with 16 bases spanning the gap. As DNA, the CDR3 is TGTGCCAGCAGTGATACCGGCCCCAGGCGGCCCCTCCACTTT. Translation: CASSDTGPRRPLHF.

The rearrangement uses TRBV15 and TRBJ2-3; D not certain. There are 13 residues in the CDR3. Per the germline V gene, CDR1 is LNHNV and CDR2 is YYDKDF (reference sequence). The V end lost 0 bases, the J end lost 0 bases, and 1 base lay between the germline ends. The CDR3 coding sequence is TGTGCCACCAGCAGAGATAGCACAGATACGCAGTATTTT. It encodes CATSRDSTDTQYF.

The CDR3 loop is CASSITGGKAFF. As DNA, the CDR3 is TGTGCCAGTAGTATAACAGGGGGAAAAGCTTTCTTT. The genes are TRBV19 and TRBJ1-1; the match to TRBD1 covers 8 bases. The CDR3 covers 12 residues. Germline trimming cut 2 bases from V and 9 bases from J; bases unmatched to any gene: 2. Germline V gene lookup returns CDR1 LNHDA and CDR2 SQIVND (reference sequence).

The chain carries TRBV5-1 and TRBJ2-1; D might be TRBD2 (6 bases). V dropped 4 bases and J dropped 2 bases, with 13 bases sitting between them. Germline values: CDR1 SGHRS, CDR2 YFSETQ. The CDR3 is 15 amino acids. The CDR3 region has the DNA TGCGCCAGCAGCCTTACGGCGGGGACCTACAATGAGCAGTTCTTC. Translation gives CASSLTAGTYNEQFF.

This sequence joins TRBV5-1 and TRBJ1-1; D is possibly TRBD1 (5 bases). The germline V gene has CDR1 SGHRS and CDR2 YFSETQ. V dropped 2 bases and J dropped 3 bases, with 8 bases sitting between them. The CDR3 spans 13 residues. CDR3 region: CASSFGGDTEAFF. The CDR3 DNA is TGCGCCAGCAGCTTTGGGGGGGACACTGAAGCTTTCTTT.

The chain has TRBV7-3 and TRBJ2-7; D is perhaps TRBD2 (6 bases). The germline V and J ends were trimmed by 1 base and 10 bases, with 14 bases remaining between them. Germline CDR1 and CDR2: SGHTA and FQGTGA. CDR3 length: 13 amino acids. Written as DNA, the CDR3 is TGTGCCAGCAGCTTAAACGGGGGACGCTTTCAGTACTTC. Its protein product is CASSLNGGRFQYF.

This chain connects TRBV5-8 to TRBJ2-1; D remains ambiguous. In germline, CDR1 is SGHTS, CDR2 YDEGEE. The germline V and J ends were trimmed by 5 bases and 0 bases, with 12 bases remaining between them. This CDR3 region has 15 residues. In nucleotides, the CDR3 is TGTGCCAGCAGGAGAGGATTCGGCTCCTACAATGAGCAGTTCTTC. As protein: CASRRGFGSYNEQFF.

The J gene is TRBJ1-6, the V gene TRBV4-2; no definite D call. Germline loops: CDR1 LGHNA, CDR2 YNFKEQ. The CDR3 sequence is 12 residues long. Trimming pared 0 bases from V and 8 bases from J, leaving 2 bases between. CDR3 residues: CASSQEDSPLHF. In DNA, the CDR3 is TGTGCCAGCAGCCAAGAGGATTCACCCCTCCACTTT.

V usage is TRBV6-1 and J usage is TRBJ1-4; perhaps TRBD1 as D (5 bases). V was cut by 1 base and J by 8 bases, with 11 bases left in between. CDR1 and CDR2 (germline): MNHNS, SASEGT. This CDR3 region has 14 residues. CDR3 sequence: CASSEGSGREKLFF. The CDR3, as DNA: TGTGCCAGCAGTGAAGGGTCAGGGAGGGAAAAACTGTTTTTT.

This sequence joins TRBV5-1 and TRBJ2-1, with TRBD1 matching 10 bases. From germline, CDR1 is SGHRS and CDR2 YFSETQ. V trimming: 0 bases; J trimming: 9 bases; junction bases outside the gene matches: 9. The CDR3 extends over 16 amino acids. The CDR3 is CASSLDWGQGISEQFF. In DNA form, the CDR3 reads TGCGCCAGCAGCTTGGATTGGGGACAGGGGATTAGTGAGCAGTTCTTC.

The DNA for the CDR3 is TGTGCCAGTACCAGGACTAGCGGGGGAAGCACAGATACGCAGTATTTT. Its protein product is CASTRTSGGSTDTQYF. This chain connects TRBV19 to TRBJ2-3; 13 bases agree with TRBD2. With 7 bases clipped from V and 0 bases from J, the junction kept 4 bases outside the gene matches. The CDR3 spans 16 residues. Germline V gene data show CDR1 as LNHDA and CDR2 as SQIVND (reference sequence).

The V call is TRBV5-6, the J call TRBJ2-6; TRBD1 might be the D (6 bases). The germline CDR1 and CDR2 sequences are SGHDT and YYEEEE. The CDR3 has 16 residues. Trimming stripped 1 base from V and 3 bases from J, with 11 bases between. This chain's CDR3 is CASSLYRVSGANVLTF. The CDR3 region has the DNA TGTGCCAGCAGCTTGTACAGGGTTAGTGGGGCCAACGTCCTGACTTTC.

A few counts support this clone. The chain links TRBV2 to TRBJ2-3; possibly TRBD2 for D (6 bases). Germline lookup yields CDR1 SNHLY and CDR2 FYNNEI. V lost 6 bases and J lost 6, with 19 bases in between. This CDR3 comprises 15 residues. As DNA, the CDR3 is TGTGCCAGCAGCAAGAGCGGGCAGCCGGGCGATACGCAGTATTTT. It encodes CASSKSGQPGDTQYF.

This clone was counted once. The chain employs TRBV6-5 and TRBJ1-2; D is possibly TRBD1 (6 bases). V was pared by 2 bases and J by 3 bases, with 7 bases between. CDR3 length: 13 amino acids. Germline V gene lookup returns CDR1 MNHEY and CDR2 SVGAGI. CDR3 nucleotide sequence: TGTGCCAGCAGTTACGAGGGGGACTATGGCTACACCTTC. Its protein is CASSYEGDYGYTF.

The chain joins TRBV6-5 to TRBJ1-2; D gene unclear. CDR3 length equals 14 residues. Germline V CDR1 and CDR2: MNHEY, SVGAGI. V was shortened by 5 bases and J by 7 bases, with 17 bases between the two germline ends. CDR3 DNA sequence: TGTGCCAGCAGTCCGGACGCCGGGGTGGGTGGCTACACCTTC. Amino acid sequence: CASSPDAGVGGYTF.